This T cell receptor (beta chain) stems from a study of blood T cell repertoires in COVID-19 (dated by TCRdb to 2019 to 2021). Turning to the overall study: Collaborator samples came from the United States, Italy and Spain and covered acute and convalescent phases of COVID-19. The material from the prospective study consisted of cDNA or gDNA derived from T cells, B-cell-depleted T cells, or PBMCs. Subjects who had been exposed to COVID-19, were actively infected with it, or had recovered from it provided the deeply sampled blood TCRbeta repertoires that made up the dataset. The repertoires were released in a freely available public database meant as a resource for research on the immune response to SARS-CoV-2. Samples were obtained from the ongoing ImmuneRACE study (first 160 participants) and from about 1,300 subjects provided by 6 global collaborators. Sample metadata almost always included a de-identified subject ID, COVID-19 status, age in years and sex. Where available, HLA class I and class II types were obtained from metadata supplied by the sample provider rather than from assay-based typing. Overall results and qualifications from the work: The quantity of clinical and demographic metadata differed by source and by participant and was supplied without curation.

TCRbeta CDR3 regions were amplified from genomic DNA using the immunoSEQ Assay, a bias-controlled multiplex PCR. Per the original workflow: The number of nucleated cells in each sample was estimated from the amplification of reference gene primers within the assay. To quantify the absolute abundance of each unique TCRbeta CDR3 rearrangement, sequence reads were collapsed and filtered. For each sample, productive Simpson clonality was calculated by taking the square root of Simpson's diversity index across productive rearrangements. Not all clones reach the TCRdb copy of this immuneACCESS table, which keeps in-frame sequences only. Checked studies attribute under half of the gap to unresolved V genes and leave the rest unexplained. The V and J calls and clone size were taken over from that table, and D and trimming were inferred from the DNA. Recorded for this sample are about 270,000 clones; around 86% of them occurred a single time. About 8.7% of the sample is taken by the ten largest.

Based on the germline V gene, the CDR1 and CDR2 sequences are SNHLY and FYNNEI. Trimming removed 1 base from V and 0 bases from J, leaving 7 bases between the germline ends. The CDR3 holds 14 amino acids from the cysteine to the phenylalanine. CDR3 DNA only is kept here, 42 bases in frame from base 1. The collaborating institutions used their own protocols to collect whole blood in K2EDTA tubes. For TCRbeta analysis, collaborators shipped samples as frozen whole blood, isolated PBMCs, or DNA extracted from either of those sample types. Concerning this clone: The antigen it recognizes is unknown. One base away there is no much larger clone; base qualities are not given.

Specimen: peripheral blood. This TCR was recovered from a man aged 40-49 years with active or convalescent COVID-19. The chain is encoded by TRBV2 joined to TRBJ2-7; no confident D gene assignment can be made. The sequenced DNA: TGTGCCAGCAGTGAAGACGAGAGCTCCTACGAGCAGTACTTC. Translation gives CASSEDESSYEQYF.